The clone carrying this T cell receptor (beta chain) was recorded at least ten times. This sample was taken from a study of T cell repertoires in cytomegalovirus infection. The CDR3 is 16 amino acids. Germline-derived CDR1 and CDR2 are SGHVS and FNYEAQ. The germline V and J ends were trimmed by 4 bases and 0 bases, with 13 bases remaining between them. TCRdb redid the calling of the reads with MiXCR, one entry per CDR3 protein. The repertoire holds just under 550,000 distinct CDR3 sequences, with less than 30% as singletons. Sequenced sample: PBMCs. The chain recombines TRBV7-6 with TRBJ1-3; a possible D gene is TRBD1 (6 bases). The receptor was isolated from a human donor in good health (CMV status not recorded). Some clones in this sample may be carry-over from other donors' samples. CDR3 bases: TGTGCCAGCAGCTCATCAGGGACAACCTCTGGAAACACCATATATTTT. This sequence encodes CASSSSGTTSGNTIYF.